The 10 T cell receptor beta chains reported below all come from one sample, sequenced in a study of blood T cell repertoires in COVID-19. Clones were sequenced by immunoSEQ multiplex PCR, and TCRdb holds only the in-frame ones, with some missing. The data show 65,000 to 85,000 clones, with roughly 89% seen just once and 8% to 10% held by the top ten. The specimen sequenced was peripheral blood. All receptors derive from a man aged 50-59 years with active COVID-19.

The chain combines TRBV9 with TRBJ2-2, with D unclear. With 0 bases removed from V and 4 bases from J, the gap between germline ends came to 10 bases. Germline V gene sequence: CDR1 SGDLS, CDR2 YYNGEE. The length of the CDR3 is 15 residues. The CDR3 nucleotides read TGTGCCAGCAGCGTAGGAGTGACGGGCACCGGGGAGCTGTTTTTT. Protein product: CASSVGVTGTGELFF.

CDR3 residues: CASTPIGGDEQYF. DNA for the CDR3: TGTGCCAGCACCCCGATAGGGGGAGACGAGCAGTACTTC. The chain is built from TRBV12-3 or TRBV12-4 and TRBJ2-7, with TRBD1 as a possible D gene (6 bases). The V end was cut by 7 bases, the J end by 5 bases, with 15 bases between. The CDR3 is 13 amino acids.

The gene calls are TRBV19 and TRBJ2-7; 7 nucleotides match TRBD2. The CDR3 contains 15 residues. From germline, CDR1 is LNHDA and CDR2 SQIVND (reference sequence). V was pared by 2 bases and J by 1 base, with 5 bases of the junction left unmatched. In nucleotides, the CDR3 is TGTGCCAGTAGTATAATCAGCGGGGCGTCCTACGAGCAGTACTTC. Protein: CASSIISGASYEQYF.

This clone was picked up one time. This chain connects TRBV20-1 to TRBJ1-5; no definite D call. This CDR3 contains 14 residues. Germline CDR1 and CDR2: DFQATT and SNEGSKA (reference sequence). V lost 3 bases to trimming and J lost 4 bases, with 13 bases between them. The CDR3 loop reads CSASRRVGNQPQHF. The CDR3 DNA reads as TGCAGTGCTAGTAGGAGGGTCGGAAATCAGCCCCAGCATTTT.

The J gene is TRBJ1-3, the V gene TRBV2; 8 bases match TRBD1. The CDR3 is 15 residues long. Unmatched junction bases numbered 6, after V lost 5 bases and J lost 3 bases. Germline V gene data show CDR1 as SNHLY and CDR2 as FYNNEI. The CDR3 is CASSPQGAVGNTIYF. The CDR3 region has the DNA TGTGCCAGCAGTCCTCAGGGGGCGGTTGGAAACACCATATATTTT.

The CDR3 nucleotides are TGTGCCAGCAGTGAATCACAGCAGGGGGCGGGTGGCTACACCTTC. Protein product: CASSESQQGAGGYTF. V gene TRBV6-1 combines with J gene TRBJ1-2; 8 bases map to TRBD1. Trimming cost V 2 bases and J 7 bases; bases outside gene matches: 9. CDR1 and CDR2 from the germline V gene are MNHNS and SASEGT. The CDR3 runs 15 residues.

This rearrangement joins TRBV6-1 to TRBJ1-3; TRBD1 is a possible D gene (6 bases). The V gene's germline CDR1 is MNHNS and CDR2 SASEGT. The CDR3 covers 18 residues. Trimming cost V 4 bases and J 2 bases, with 21 bases left between them. CDR3 region: CASSARDNNFVAGNTIYF. DNA for the CDR3: TGTGCCAGCAGTGCCCGGGACAATAATTTTGTCGCTGGAAACACCATATATTTT.

The chain has TRBV10-3 and TRBJ1-2; a possible D gene is TRBD1 (6 bases). Trimming left V 9 bases short and J 8 bases short, with 13 bases between. The CDR3 runs 11 residues. Germline CDR1 and CDR2: ENHRY and SYGVKD. CDR3 nucleotide sequence: TGTGCCATTTCAGGGGAACGAGGCTACACCTTC. This sequence encodes CAISGERGYTF.

The CDR3 DNA sequence: TGTGCCAGCAGTCTGGGACAGGGGGACACTGAAGCTTTCTTT. It yields the protein CASSLGQGDTEAFF. The V call is TRBV2, the J call TRBJ1-1; TRBD1 matches 11 bases. The CDR3 runs to 14 residues. The V gene's germline CDR1 is SNHLY and CDR2 FYNNEI. With V trimmed by 5 bases and J by 3 bases, 2 bases remained unmatched.

V usage is TRBV30 and J usage is TRBJ1-2; no definite D call. Trimming took 5 bases from V and 5 from J, leaving 12 bases between them. The CDR3 sequence is 12 residues long. The germline V gene has CDR1 GTSNPN and CDR2 SVGIG (reference sequence). The CDR3 coding sequence is TGTGCCTGGGCCCACACAGAATATGGCTACACCTTC. Its translation is CAWAHTEYGYTF.